A single sample gave rise to the 14 T cell receptor beta chains below, sequenced in a study of monozygotic twins with inflammatory bowel disease. TCRdb re-analyzed the 5' RACE reads; it lists each CDR3 protein once, without DNA. Recorded here are approximately 380,000 distinct CDR3 sequences; the top ten clones represent 2.5% to 3%. Sequenced input: blood. These TCRs come from a human donor with ulcerative colitis or Crohn's disease, or a healthy co-twin of an affected twin (not recorded which).

The J gene is TRBJ1-5, the V gene TRBV12-3 or TRBV12-4; absent DNA, TCRdb's TRBD1 call cannot be checked. The CDR3 is made up of 14 amino acids. CDR3 sequence reads: CASSPTGGTQPQHF.

The CDR3 loop reads CASSSFSGDPTGELFF. The chain joins TRBV14 to TRBJ2-2; the D gene TCRdb calls, TRBD1, cannot be checked with no DNA. The CDR3 consists of 16 residues. CDR1 SGHDN and CDR2 FVKESK come from the germline V gene.

The rearrangement joins TRBV5-5 to TRBJ2-2; TCRdb selects TRBD2, and the lack of DNA leaves this call unchecked. The CDR3 runs 14 residues. Germline V gives CDR1 SGHKS, CDR2 YYEKEE (reference sequence). The CDR3 reads CASNLLEVTGELFF.

The CDR3 here is CASSPTSGGVGDEQFF. This chain joins TRBV18 and TRBJ2-1; the TCRdb call, TRBD2, lacks DNA for checking. The CDR3 totals 16 residues. Germline CDR1 KGHSH, CDR2 LQKENI.

The J gene is TRBJ1-2, the V gene TRBV7-2; the D call from TCRdb, TRBD1, cannot be confirmed without DNA. This CDR3 contains 14 residues. Looked up from germline, CDR1 is SGHTA and CDR2 is FQGNSA. CDR3 loop: CASSLVRGPKGYTF.

This rearrangement joins TRBV12-5 to TRBJ2-7. Germline CDR1 is LGHNT and CDR2 is FRNRAP. The CDR3 spans 14 residues. CDR3: CASGLDIGTYEQYF.

The chain couples TRBV19 to TRBJ2-1; the D call of TRBD2 rests on TCRdb alone, since no DNA is present to check it. The CDR3 consists of 16 residues. In germline, CDR1 is LNHDA, CDR2 SQIVND (reference sequence). The CDR3 protein is CASSIFQGLTYNEQFF.

The chain combines TRBV12-3 or TRBV12-4 with TRBJ1-1; absent DNA, TCRdb's TRBD1 call cannot be checked. The CDR3 loop spans 16 amino acids. The CDR3 spells CASSLESAGGGTEAFF.

The CDR3 is CASSPSAGSYGYTF. The rearrangement uses TRBV5-6 and TRBJ1-2. This CDR3 region has 14 residues. CDR1 and CDR2 from the germline V gene are SGHDT and YYEEEE.

The chain uses TRBV20-1 and TRBJ2-1; without DNA, the TCRdb call of TRBD1 cannot be checked. The CDR3 spans 15 residues. Germline assignment: CDR1 DFQATT and CDR2 SNEGSKA (reference sequence). The CDR3: CSARGGWLGDNEQFF.

The chain combines TRBV4-1 with TRBJ2-7. CDR1 and CDR2 (germline): MGHRA, YSYEKL. The CDR3 is made up of 14 amino acids. The CDR3 spells CASSQDRSFYEQYF.

The chain couples TRBV20-1 to TRBJ2-2. The CDR3 has 12 residues. Germline assignment: CDR1 DFQATT and CDR2 SNEGSKA (reference sequence). The CDR3 spells CSASDPAGELFF.

The gene calls are TRBV5-1 and TRBJ2-7; the D gene TCRdb calls, TRBD1, cannot be checked with no DNA. CDR1 and CDR2 from the germline V gene are SGHRS and YFSETQ. CDR3 length equals 16 residues. The chain's CDR3 is CASGGTPSLETYEQYF.

The chain carries TRBV7-8 and TRBJ2-2; the D call of TRBD2 rests on TCRdb alone, since no DNA is present to check it. This CDR3 has 16 amino acids. Germline V gene data show CDR1 as SGHVS and CDR2 as FQNEAQ. CDR3 in amino acids: CASSLEFGLATGELFF.